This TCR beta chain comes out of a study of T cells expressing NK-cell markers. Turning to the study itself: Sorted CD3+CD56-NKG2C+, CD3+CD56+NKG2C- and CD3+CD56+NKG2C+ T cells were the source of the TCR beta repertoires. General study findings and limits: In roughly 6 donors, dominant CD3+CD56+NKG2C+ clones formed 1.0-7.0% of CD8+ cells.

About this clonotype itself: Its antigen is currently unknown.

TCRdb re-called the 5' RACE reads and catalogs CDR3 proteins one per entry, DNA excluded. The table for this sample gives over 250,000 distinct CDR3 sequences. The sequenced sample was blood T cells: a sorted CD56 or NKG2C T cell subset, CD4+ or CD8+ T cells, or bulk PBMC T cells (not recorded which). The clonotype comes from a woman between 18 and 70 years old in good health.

The CDR3 reads CASSINWGRTTNGQFF. This chain joins TRBV19 and TRBJ2-1; TCRdb outputs TRBD1, but without DNA this stays unchecked. This CDR3 is built from 16 residues. The germline CDR1 and CDR2 sequences are LNHDA and SQIVND (reference sequence).